The clone carrying this T cell receptor beta chain was counted between two and nine times. Its specificity is unknown. The data were taken from a study of T cells after yellow fever vaccination. Whole-study results and caveats: The study noted that FACS-sorted repertoires could contain abundant clonotypes contaminating from the bulk population. Boosting was followed by the reappearance of most primary-vaccination clones (roughly 95% CD4, about 88% CD8).

CDR3 length equals 17 residues. J lost 1 base, V lost 8 bases, and 13 bases had no gene match. Germline V gives CDR1 DFQATT, CDR2 SNEGSKA (reference sequence). Generation of TCR cDNA used 5'RACE template switching (which added a universal primer site and UMIs). A single record per CDR3 protein comes from TCRdb applying MiXCR to the 5' RACE reads. The table includes some 350,000 distinct CDR3 sequences, under 7.5% detected once. Sequenced here: PBMCs, sampled 5 days after the yellow fever booster vaccination. The chain uses TRBV20-1 and TRBJ2-3; 12 nucleotides match TRBD2. The receptor comes from a man in his thirties or forties who received the YFV17D yellow fever vaccine. CDR3 nucleotides: TGCAGTACACCTACGACTAGCGGGAGAGTACGCACAGATACGCAGTATTTT. The encoded protein is CSTPTTSGRVRTDTQYF.